This T cell receptor beta chain emerged from a study of cytomegalovirus exposure and HLA in healthy donors (dated by TCRdb to the late 2010s). Looking at the study overall: In an earlier analysis of fewer than 750 of the donors, 276 Gb of sequence data and some 120 million unique TCR beta sequences from roughly 190 million T cells were reported. An early release covering more than 500 HLA-typed donors comprised about 310 gigabases of sequencing data and tens of millions of unique TCR sequences. Among the roughly 370 genotyped donors, approximately 82% belonged to the genetic ancestry cluster associated with self-reported Caucasian donors. The study aimed to test whether signatures of past pathogen exposure could be identified by cataloging public T cell receptors. The study used immunosequencing to profile the T cell repertoires of about 670 subjects and linked those repertoires to cytomegalovirus serostatus. In addition to the first cohort of roughly 670 subjects, a separate validation cohort of approximately 120 different subjects was used. High-throughput TCR immunosequencing, statistical association of individual TCRs with disease status, and machine learning were combined to predict cytomegalovirus infection status. A later analysis re-analyzed previously published TCR beta repertoires from 666 donors and added high-resolution HLA genotyping to study TCR occurrence patterns. The later analysis used no new phenotypic data to find candidate immune exposures, relying instead on TCR beta sequences and their occurrence across donors. To decide whether each TCR beta V gene segment behaved as functional or pseudogenic, an earlier analysis of some 580 of the donors relied on high-throughput TCR beta sequencing. Alongside the repertoire data, information on donor age, sex, ethnicity and CMV serostatus was compiled. Genome-wide SNP genotypes for about 60% of the roughly 670 donors were used in a later genetic analysis, which treated that subset as a discovery cohort. Every repertoire in the discovery cohort had been generated on one and the same sequencing platform. Class I and class II HLA loci were covered by the typing at four-digit resolution. Typing coverage varied by locus: about 620-630 donors for A, B, C, DRB1 and DQB1; roughly 500 for DQA1; 606 for DPA1; roughly 470 for DPB1. Roughly 5 DR-DQ haplotypes were handled as single units for association and clustering, since linkage in the cohort was strong. On average, over 200,000 unique TCR beta nucleotide sequences were sequenced per donor among 398 genotyped donors of the cohort, with around 19% of those sequences being non-productive.

CDR1 and CDR2 are drawn from the germline V gene: SNHLY, FYNNEI. The CDR3 covers 13 residues, taking in both the cysteine and the phenylalanine. Just CDR3 DNA is preserved here, 39 bases in frame from base 1. The V end loses 8 bases and the J end loses 2 bases, and a stretch of 10 bases separates them. To note about this clone: Its antigen remains undetermined. No qualities accompany the bases; no much larger clone lies one base away.

General study outcomes and caveats: In vitro tests confirmed that a few of the cytomegalovirus-associated TCR beta chains recognize cytomegalovirus antigens. In a later analysis, most CMV-associated TCR beta chains were found to appear HLA-restricted, with HLA associations seemingly driven largely by CMV exposure. For the cohort, immune exposure information was limited to CMV serostatus. In both the original and validation cohorts, the classifier was reported to diagnose cytomegalovirus status with high specificity and sensitivity. Because counts were too low, seventeen rarely observed V segments, including chromosome 9 orphons, were left out of the earlier analysis of several hundred of the donors. A cluster of highly shared sequence variants was judged likely to represent a technical artifact of the sequencing pipeline. Some IMGT-functional V segments, including TRBV6-2 and TRBV6-3, could not be told apart with the 87-base-pair reads, so those segments were excluded. Roughly uniform sequencing depth across donors was assumed in presence/absence analyses, although this assumption may not hold. A further reported finding was that TCR beta sequences accurately predicted the HLA-A and HLA-B alleles for most subjects in the first cohort. When HLA alleles, especially DR and DQ, strongly co-occurred, TCR associations were difficult to assign to individual alleles. A later genetic analysis associated a missense DCLRE1C variant with V-gene and J-gene trimming of TCR beta chains, and an independent cohort replicated the association. Most TCR sequences were seen in very few donors, while some public TCRs were found in many individuals. According to a later analysis, parvovirus B19, influenza, CMV and Epstein-Barr virus appeared linked to several top co-occurrence clusters. In a later analysis, HLA-associated TCR beta chains showed more clonal expansion and lower generation probabilities than non-associated chains that were equally common. The authors suggested that the approach could potentially be extended to other disease states and immunological phenotypes. According to a later analysis, TCR association rates differed among HLA loci, with DRB1 alleles showing the most associated TCRs and HLA-C alleles showing the fewest. Only TCR beta chains were sequenced in this cohort, and the absence of alpha or paired-chain data limited detectable features. In a later analysis, 16,951 TCR beta sequences were associated with specific HLA alleles at a false discovery rate of 0.05. Linkage disequilibrium might explain the correlated functional status among segregating V segments, but an unknown experimental factor could not be excluded. Because HLA typing was missing for some donors at each locus, association tests included only the typed subset. In an earlier analysis of some 640 of the donors, most TCR beta V segments were observed in productive rearrangements about 87% or about 30% of the time, broadly matching IMGT annotations. In a later genetic analysis, fewer N-insertions in productive TCRs were reported among donors in an Asian-associated ancestry cluster than the roughly 700-donor mean. The study listed 164 TCR beta chains as associated with cytomegalovirus.

Receptors were amplified or captured by the immunoSEQ multiplex PCR assay. The multiplex PCR relied on a mix of 60 forward primers for TCR Vbeta segments and 13 reverse primers for TCR Jbeta segments. A multiplex PCR assay on genomic DNA amplified the CDR3 region of rearranged TCR beta genes. On the Illumina HiSeq System, the amplified TCR beta libraries were sequenced as 87-base-pair reads. Regarding the original processing steps: A later analysis tallied roughly 80 million unique TCR beta chains across the 650 to 750 repertoires, and about 10 million of those chains were shared by two or more donors. Raw reads were error-corrected and collapsed into unique sequences with a nearest-neighbor algorithm that merged closely related sequences to remove PCR and sequencing errors. CDR3 sequences were aligned to IMGT reference sequences to assign V, D and J gene segments. For a sequence to be retained, a match of at least six nucleotides was required to both a V gene segment and a J gene segment. A rearrangement counted as productive if the CDR3 had no stop codons and remained in frame with V and J, and every other rearrangement counted as non-productive. Following IMGT convention, CDR3 was defined as the stretch from the second conserved V-encoded cysteine up to the conserved J-encoded phenylalanine. The earlier analysis of fewer than 700 of the donors excluded sequences that lacked an unambiguous match to a single V gene segment. In an earlier analysis of approximately 550 of the donors, V segments were called functional above 56.7% productive rearrangements and were called segregating when the between-donor standard deviation exceeded 5%. A statistical classification framework was built to diagnose cytomegalovirus status from the catalog of TCR beta chain sequences. V and J gene assignment, in a later analysis, came from comparing TCR nucleotide sequences with IMGT/GENE-DB human TR gene sequences. A later analysis assigned CDR3 sequences and most-parsimonious VDJ recombination scenarios with the TCRdist pipeline. A later analysis defined each TCR beta chain by its CDR3 amino acid sequence plus V-gene family, and excluded reads lacking a unique V-gene family. A later analysis removed 550 to 650 highly shared, low-generation-probability nucleotide sequences to deal with suspected cross-contamination and a sequencing artifact. For each public chain, a later analysis derived a clonal expansion index from normalized ranks of inferred template counts within each repertoire. Generation probabilities in a later analysis came from a VDJ recombination model fitted to out-of-frame rearrangements, and those results were checked against IGoR. Hypergeometric tests were used in a later analysis to score TCR-TCR, TCR-HLA and TCR-CMV co-occurrence, with a repertoire-size bias correction applied to the TCR pairs. False discovery rates were estimated in a later analysis by permuting HLA or CMV assignments 20 times. In a later analysis, co-occurring TCRs were grouped using DBSCAN, and TCRdist sequence similarity was added for clustering within HLA-allele-positive subsets. Co-occurrence clustering excluded repertoires with fewer than 30,000 or more than 120,000 public chains, plus five with anomalous nucleotide sharing. As stored in TCRdb, this immuneACCESS dataset retains in-frame rearrangements with V and J assigned. A fraction of the clones does not appear; measured against another copy, unresolved V genes explain less than half of the discrepancy, and the remainder lacks a known reason. That table gives V, J and clone size, and the DNA gave D and trimming. The sample table holds approximately 130,000 clones, of which 65% to 80% were seen once. The ten most abundant clones make up approximately 5.5% of the sample.

The cohort consisted of hundreds of healthy bone marrow donors. All cohort members were sampled while nominally healthy, although unrecorded immune exposures were likely present. The donor tested CMV seropositive, placing the donor among the 250 to 350 seropositive members of the cohort. Each donor provided a peripheral blood sample, and peripheral blood mononuclear cells were used for TCR beta sequencing. The Qiagen DNeasy Blood Extraction Kit was used to extract genomic DNA from the blood cell samples. This chain is built from TRBV2 and TRBJ2-1; TRBD1 is possibly the D segment (6 matching bases). The specimen sequenced was PBMCs. This receptor was identified in a man younger than 35 in good health and CMV-seropositive. The CDR3 reads as follows: CASFRGTYNEQFF. The nucleotides are TGTGCCAGCTTCAGGGGTACCTACAATGAGCAGTTCTTC.